These 28 T cell receptor beta chains were sequenced from one sample in a study of T cell responses to AZD1222 COVID-19 vaccine. Measured with immunoSEQ multiplex PCR; TCRdb has only the in-frame clones, and not every one. The sample contains about 150,000 clones, about 88% of which appear only once. The material was peripheral blood, obtained on day 0 of AZD1222 vaccination. The source is an adult in good health.

J is TRBJ2-1 and V is TRBV4-3; 10 bases fit TRBD2. The V gene end was trimmed by 1 base and the J gene end by 0 bases; junction bases not matched to a gene: 3. Germline lookup yields CDR1 LGHNA and CDR2 YSLEER. The CDR3 totals 17 residues. The CDR3 loop is CASSQGIAGGSYNEQFF. The CDR3 DNA sequence: TGCGCCAGCAGCCAAGGTATAGCGGGGGGCTCCTACAATGAGCAGTTCTTC.

The rearrangement uses TRBV5-8 and TRBJ1-2; TRBD1 might be the D (5 bases). V was cut by 0 bases and J by 7 bases, with 10 bases left in between. This CDR3 is 13 amino acids long. Germline CDR1 reads SGHTS; CDR2 reads YDEGEE. The CDR3 reads CASSLEAGTGYTF. The CDR3, as DNA: TGTGCCAGCAGCTTGGAGGCAGGGACTGGCTACACCTTC.

The gene calls are TRBV6-5 and TRBJ1-1; D gene uncertain. The CDR3 is 14 residues long. Trimming shortened V by 7 bases and J by 2 bases, and 14 bases separated the two germline ends. The germline V gene encodes CDR1 MNHEY and CDR2 SVGAGI. The CDR3 here is CASTPVGGNTEAFF. The CDR3 coding sequence is TGTGCCAGCACACCTGTGGGCGGTAACACTGAAGCTTTCTTT.

This chain uses TRBV24-1 with TRBJ2-7; D is perhaps TRBD1 (6 bases). The V gene lost 2 bases and the J gene lost 2 bases, with 9 bases spanning the gap. The germline V gene encodes CDR1 KGHDR and CDR2 SFDVKD. The CDR3 has 14 residues. CDR3 bases: TGTGCCACCAGTGATTCTGACAGGCCCTACGAGCAGTACTTC. It translates to CATSDSDRPYEQYF.

The CDR3 sequence is CASNGQGVTEAFF. Here the CDR3 DNA reads TGTGCCAGCAACGGACAGGGGGTCACTGAAGCTTTCTTT. The chain recombines TRBV2 with TRBJ1-1; the match to TRBD1 covers 10 bases. The V gene end was trimmed by 7 bases and the J gene end by 4 bases; junction bases not matched to a gene: 3. Germline CDR1 reads SNHLY; CDR2 reads FYNNEI. This CDR3 is built from 13 residues.

The gene calls are TRBV5-1 and TRBJ2-3; D gene uncertain. The CDR3 extends over 14 amino acids. The V gene's germline CDR1 is SGHRS and CDR2 YFSETQ. The V gene lost 0 bases and the J gene lost 5 bases, with 10 bases spanning the gap. DNA of the CDR3: TGCGCCAGCAGCTTGGGTAAGCCGCTAGATACGCAGTATTTT. Protein: CASSLGKPLDTQYF.

The count of this clone is one. The chain is built from TRBV27 and TRBJ2-5; perhaps TRBD2 as D (5 bases). V dropped 3 bases and J dropped 1 base, with 12 bases sitting between them. The CDR3 has 15 amino acids. Germline assignment: CDR1 MNHEY and CDR2 SMNVEV (reference sequence). The DNA for the CDR3 is TGTGCCAGCAGTTTTTCGTTCGGGGTCCAAGAGACCCAGTACTTC. Its protein is CASSFSFGVQETQYF.

The chain joins TRBV2 to TRBJ1-1; tentatively, D is TRBD1 (5 bases). The V gene's germline CDR1 is SNHLY and CDR2 FYNNEI. The V end was cut by 5 bases, the J end by 1 base, with 8 bases between. The CDR3 has 13 residues. The CDR3 reads CASSRDRNTEAFF. The CDR3 DNA reads as TGTGCCAGCAGTAGGGACCGGAACACTGAAGCTTTCTTT.

This chain links TRBV4-3 with TRBJ1-3; unclear D gene. The ends were cut back, 0 bases at V and 3 bases at J, with 12 bases in the middle. The CDR3 has 16 amino acids. Germline CDR1 reads LGHNA; CDR2 reads YSLEER. DNA for the CDR3: TGCGCCAGCAGCCAAGAGGTCCTCCGCAGTGGAAACACCATATATTTT. Translation: CASSQEVLRSGNTIYF.

The chain carries TRBV19 and TRBJ2-7, with 7 bases identical to TRBD1. The CDR3 has 13 amino acids. V was pared by 5 bases and J by 7 bases, with 8 bases of the junction left unmatched. Germline values: CDR1 LNHDA, CDR2 SQIVND (reference sequence). The CDR3, as DNA: TGTGCCAGTAGTCCAACAGGGGAAAGGGAGCAGTACTTC. It codes for CASSPTGEREQYF.

The chain carries TRBV6-5 and TRBJ1-5; D not resolved. The CDR3 length is 12 residues. Germline CDR1 and CDR2: MNHEY and SVGAGI. Trimming left V 5 bases short and J 5 bases short, with 7 bases between. The CDR3, as DNA: TGTGCCAGCAGTCAGAAGGATCAGCCCCAGCATTTT. It codes for CASSQKDQPQHF.

The chain couples TRBV6-1 to TRBJ2-7, with a possible D match to TRBD1 (6 bases). Germline CDR1 MNHNS, CDR2 SASEGT. Trimming pared 0 bases from V and 2 bases from J, leaving 20 bases between. CDR3 length: 18 amino acids. CDR3 coding DNA: TGTGCCAGCAGTGAAGCGGGGGCAGGGCAGGGTCCCACCTACGAGCAGTACTTC. This sequence encodes CASSEAGAGQGPTYEQYF.

V is TRBV7-2 and J is TRBJ1-5; D not certain. CDR1 and CDR2 (germline): SGHTA, FQGNSA. The CDR3 is 14 residues long. Trimming pared 7 bases from V and 5 bases from J, leaving 15 bases between. CDR3 DNA: TGTGCCAGCACCTACCCCGGAGGACATCAGCCCCAGCATTTT. Translated: CASTYPGGHQPQHF.

The gene calls are TRBV5-4 and TRBJ2-5; D not certain. V dropped 4 bases and J dropped 1 base, with 11 bases sitting between them. CDR1 and CDR2 (germline): SGHNT, YYREEE (reference sequence). This CDR3 contains 14 residues. CDR3 nucleotide sequence: TGTGCCAGCAGCCCGGACCCGGCCCAAGAGACCCAGTACTTC. Amino acids: CASSPDPAQETQYF.

This clone was picked up one time. The V gene is TRBV9, the J gene TRBJ2-7; 11 bases fit TRBD2. CDR3 length: 14 residues. V lost 6 bases and J lost 4; bases outside the gene matches: 6. The germline CDR1 and CDR2 sequences are SGDLS and YYNGEE. CDR3 nucleotides: TGTGCCAGCAACCCTAGCGGGGGGATGTACGAGCAGTACTTC. Its translation: CASNPSGGMYEQYF.

This clone was seen a few times. V is TRBV5-1 and J is TRBJ1-1; D uncertain. Trimming removed 5 bases at V and 1 base at J, with 9 bases between. Germline V lookup: CDR1 SGHRS, CDR2 YFSETQ. The CDR3 sequence is 13 residues long. CDR3 amino acids: CASSDWGNTEAFF. The CDR3 DNA reads TGCGCCAGCAGTGACTGGGGGAACACTGAAGCTTTCTTT.

The chain combines TRBV29-1 with TRBJ2-7; 7 bases agree with TRBD2. J lost 5 bases, V lost 6 bases, and 7 bases had no gene match. CDR1 and CDR2 (germline): SQVTM, ANQGSEA. CDR3 length: 12 amino acids. CDR3 sequence (DNA): TGCAGCGTGTGGGGAGGGGTTAACGAGCAGTACTTC. Its protein product is CSVWGGVNEQYF.

This clone was picked up one time. The DNA is omitted, as the CDR3 cannot be located on it reliably, and the CDR3 follows TCRdb's listing. The chain employs TRBV7-2 and TRBJ1-1; the table gives TRBD1 as D, unverified against the DNA. The CDR3 comprises 12 residues, both ends counted. CDR1 SGHTA and CDR2 FQGNSA come from the germline V gene. The CDR3 spells CASWGQGAKTFF.

V is TRBV3-1 (or the pseudogene TRBV3-2) and J is TRBJ1-3; D gene unclear. Germline values: CDR1 LGHDT, CDR2 YNNKEL (reference sequence). V was clipped by 2 bases and J by 0 bases, with 8 bases between them. The CDR3 has 15 amino acids. The DNA for the CDR3 is TGTGCCAGCAGCCAACCGGCGGACTCTGGAAACACCATATATTTT. Its protein is CASSQPADSGNTIYF.

The rearrangement uses TRBV5-6 and TRBJ1-4; no clear D. In germline, CDR1 is SGHDT, CDR2 YYEEEE. The CDR3 loop spans 16 amino acids. Trimming shortened V by 3 bases and J by 4 bases, and 16 bases separated the two germline ends. In DNA, the CDR3 is TGTGCCAGCAGCTCCTCGACGCGGGCGATTAATGAAAAACTGTTTTTT. Protein product: CASSSSTRAINEKLFF.

With regard to this clone: In the same sample, other DNA sequences code for this CDR3. Here the CDR3 reads CASSYEGTEAFF. The CDR3, as DNA: TGTGCCAGCAGTTACGAGGGGACTGAAGCTTTCTTT. The chain uses TRBV6-2 or TRBV6-3 and TRBJ1-1; a possible D gene is TRBD1 (5 bases). V gave up 2 bases and J gave up 5 bases, with 6 bases separating them. The CDR3 loop spans 12 amino acids. Germline-derived CDR1 and CDR2 are MNHEY and SVGEGT.

V usage is TRBV14 and J usage is TRBJ1-6, with unresolved D. The CDR3 runs 15 residues. The germline V gene has CDR1 SGHDN and CDR2 FVKESK. V was clipped by 3 bases and J by 4 bases, with 10 bases between them. The CDR3 reads CASSQGNWYNSPLHF. The DNA for the CDR3 is TGTGCCAGCAGCCAGGGGAATTGGTATAATTCACCCCTCCACTTT. Filled out from reference TRBV14 and TRBJ1-6, the complete variable domain reads EAGVTQFPSHSVIEKGQTVTLRCDPISGHDNLYWYRRVMGKEIKFLLHFVKESKQDESGMPNNRFLAERTGGTYSTLKVQPAELEDSGVYFCASSQGNWYNSPLHFGNGTRLTVT.

The V and J genes are TRBV15 and TRBJ2-7, with 9 nucleotides matching TRBD2. Unmatched junction bases numbered 9, after V lost 0 bases and J lost 3 bases. This CDR3 region has 17 residues. Looked up from germline, CDR1 is LNHNV and CDR2 is YYDKDF (reference sequence). CDR3 sequence: CATSRDSGTSTNYEQYF. CDR3 DNA: TGTGCCACCAGCAGAGACTCCGGGACTAGCACCAACTACGAGCAGTACTTC.

This clone was seen just once. The chain couples TRBV28 to TRBJ1-2; unclear D gene. The CDR3 sequence is 13 residues long. V dropped 2 bases and J dropped 8 bases, with 12 bases sitting between them. Germline loops: CDR1 MDHEN, CDR2 SYDVKM. In DNA form, the CDR3 reads TGTGCCAGCAGTTTAATTACCGCCGCGGGCTACACCTTC. Amino acids: CASSLITAAGYTF.

The chain joins TRBV5-8 to TRBJ2-2; D gene unclear. Germline V gene data show CDR1 as SGHTS and CDR2 as YDEGEE. The CDR3 length is 15 residues. Trimming removed 4 bases at V and 8 bases at J, with 18 bases between. The CDR3 sequence is CASSLVFTESGELFF. The CDR3 coding sequence is TGTGCCAGCAGCCTTGTATTTACGGAGTCTGGGGAGCTGTTTTTT.

The chain recombines TRBV7-2 with TRBJ1-2; D not resolved. Trimming took off 0 bases at V and 4 bases at J, with 12 bases between the two ends. Germline CDR1 and CDR2: SGHTA and FQGNSA. There are 15 residues in the CDR3. The chain's CDR3 is CASSLALAGSYGYTF. The DNA of the CDR3 is TGTGCCAGCAGCTTAGCGCTGGCCGGAAGCTATGGCTACACCTTC. Filled out from reference TRBV7-2 and TRBJ1-2, the complete variable domain reads GAGVSQSPSNKVTEKGKDVELRCDPISGHTALYWYRQSLGQGLEFLIYFQGNSAPDKSGLPSDRFSAERTGGSVSTLTIQRTQQEDSAVYLCASSLALAGSYGYTFGSGTRLTVV.

This clone occurred a few times. The chain uses TRBV19 and TRBJ1-5; D not resolved. The CDR3 is 13 residues long. V shed 5 bases and J shed 3 bases, with 8 bases lying between them. Per germline, CDR1 LNHDA and CDR2 SQIVND (reference sequence). For the CDR3, the DNA is TGTGCCAGTAGTCTCAGTTTCAATCAGCCCCAGCATTTT. It specifies CASSLSFNQPQHF.

V is TRBV9 and J is TRBJ1-3; unclear D gene. CDR1 is SGDLS, CDR2 YYNGEE, per germline. This CDR3 is built from 13 residues. V was shortened by 2 bases and J by 4 bases, with 7 bases between the two germline ends. The CDR3 DNA sequence: TGTGCCAGCAGCGTGGGCCCCGGAAACACCATATATTTT. Its protein is CASSVGPGNTIYF.